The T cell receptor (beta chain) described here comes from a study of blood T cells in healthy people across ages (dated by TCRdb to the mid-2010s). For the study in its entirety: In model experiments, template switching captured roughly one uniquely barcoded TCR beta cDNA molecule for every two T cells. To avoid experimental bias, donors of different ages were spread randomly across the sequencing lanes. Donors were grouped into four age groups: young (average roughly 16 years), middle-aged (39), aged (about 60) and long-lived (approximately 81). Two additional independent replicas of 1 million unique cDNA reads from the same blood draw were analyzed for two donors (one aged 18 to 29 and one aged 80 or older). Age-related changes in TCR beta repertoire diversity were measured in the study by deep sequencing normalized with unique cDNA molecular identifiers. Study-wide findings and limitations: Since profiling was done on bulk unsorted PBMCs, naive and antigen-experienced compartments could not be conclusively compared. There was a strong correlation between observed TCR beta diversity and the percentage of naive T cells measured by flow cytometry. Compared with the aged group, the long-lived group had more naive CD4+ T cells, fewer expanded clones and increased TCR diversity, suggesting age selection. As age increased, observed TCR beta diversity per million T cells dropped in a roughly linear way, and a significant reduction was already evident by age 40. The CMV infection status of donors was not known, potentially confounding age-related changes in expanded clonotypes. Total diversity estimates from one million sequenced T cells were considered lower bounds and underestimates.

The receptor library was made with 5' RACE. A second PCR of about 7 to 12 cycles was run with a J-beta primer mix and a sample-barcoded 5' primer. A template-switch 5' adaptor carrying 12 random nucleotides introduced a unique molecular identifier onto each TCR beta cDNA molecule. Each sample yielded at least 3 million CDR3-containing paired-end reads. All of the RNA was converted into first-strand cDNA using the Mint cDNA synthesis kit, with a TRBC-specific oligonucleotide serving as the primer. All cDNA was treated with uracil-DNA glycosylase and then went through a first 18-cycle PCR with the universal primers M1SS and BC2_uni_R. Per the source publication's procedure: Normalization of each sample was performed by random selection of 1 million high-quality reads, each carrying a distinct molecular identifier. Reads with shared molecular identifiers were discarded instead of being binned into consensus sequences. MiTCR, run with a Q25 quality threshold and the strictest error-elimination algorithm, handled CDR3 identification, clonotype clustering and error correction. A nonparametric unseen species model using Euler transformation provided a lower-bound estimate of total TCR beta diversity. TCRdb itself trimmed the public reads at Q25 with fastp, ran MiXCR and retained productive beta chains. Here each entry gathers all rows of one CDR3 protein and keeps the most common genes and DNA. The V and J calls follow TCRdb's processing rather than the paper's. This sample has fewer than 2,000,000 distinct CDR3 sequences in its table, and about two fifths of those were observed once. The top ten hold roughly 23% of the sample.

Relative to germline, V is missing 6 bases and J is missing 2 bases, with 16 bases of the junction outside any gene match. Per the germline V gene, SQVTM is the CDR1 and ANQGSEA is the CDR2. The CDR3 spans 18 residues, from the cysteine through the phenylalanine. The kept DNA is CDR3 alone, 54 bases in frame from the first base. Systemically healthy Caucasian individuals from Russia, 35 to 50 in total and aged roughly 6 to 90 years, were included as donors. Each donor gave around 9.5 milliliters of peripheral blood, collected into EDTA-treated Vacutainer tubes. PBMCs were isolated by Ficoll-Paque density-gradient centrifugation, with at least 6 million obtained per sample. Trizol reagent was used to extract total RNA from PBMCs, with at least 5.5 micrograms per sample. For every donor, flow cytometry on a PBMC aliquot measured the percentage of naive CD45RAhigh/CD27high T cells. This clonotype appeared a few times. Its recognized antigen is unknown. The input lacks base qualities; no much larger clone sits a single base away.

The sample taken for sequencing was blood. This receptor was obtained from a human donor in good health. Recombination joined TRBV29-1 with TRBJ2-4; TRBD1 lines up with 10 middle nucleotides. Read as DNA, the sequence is TGCAGCGTAACCGCGGACAGGGGGGAGGTTAGGACCAAAAACATTCAGTACTTC. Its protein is CSVTADRGEVRTKNIQYF. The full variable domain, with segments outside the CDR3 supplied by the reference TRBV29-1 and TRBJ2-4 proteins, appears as SAVISQKPSRDICQRGTSLTIQCQVDSQVTMMFWYRQQPGQSLTLIATANQGSEATYESGFVIDKFPISRPNLTFSTLTVSNMSPEDSSIYLCSVTADRGEVRTKNIQYFGAGTRLSVL.